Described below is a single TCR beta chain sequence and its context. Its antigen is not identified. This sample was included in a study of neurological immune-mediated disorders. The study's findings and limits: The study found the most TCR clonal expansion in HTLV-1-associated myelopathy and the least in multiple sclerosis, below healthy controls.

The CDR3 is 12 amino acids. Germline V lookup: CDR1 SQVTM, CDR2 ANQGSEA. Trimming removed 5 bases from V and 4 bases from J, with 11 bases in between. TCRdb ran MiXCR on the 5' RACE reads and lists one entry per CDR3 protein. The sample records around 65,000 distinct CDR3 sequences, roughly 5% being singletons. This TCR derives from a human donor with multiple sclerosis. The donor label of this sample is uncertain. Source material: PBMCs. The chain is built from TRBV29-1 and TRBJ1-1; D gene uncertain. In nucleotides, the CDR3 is TGCAGCGTTTTTTTTGGGCCCACTGAAGCTTTCTTT. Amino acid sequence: CSVFFGPTEAFF.